These 9 T cell receptor beta chains were all obtained from the same sample, sequenced in a study of blood T cell repertoires in COVID-19 (dated by TCRdb to the early 2020s). Library creation used the immunoSEQ multiplex PCR assay. TCRdb obtained this table from immuneACCESS and retained in-frame rearrangements with V and J assigned. These tables miss some clones; where compared with another copy, unresolved V genes account for less than half of the shortfall, and the remainder is unexplained. The sample profile shows under 200,000 clones; 88% of them were found once. Of the sample, around 2.1% falls within the top ten clones. The sequenced material came from peripheral blood. The receptors shown here come from a man aged 50 to 59 who had recovered from COVID-19.

About this clone itself: A junction boundary mismatches the germline segment, possibly from a read error. Other DNA sequences from this sample encode an identical CDR3 as well. This chain uses TRBV28 with TRBJ2-7; 7 nucleotides align to TRBD1. The germline V gene has CDR1 MDHEN and CDR2 SYDVKM. CDR3 length equals 15 residues. The CDR3 DNA follows: TGTGCCAGCAGGCCCGACAGGGTCAAAGTCCACGAGCAGTATTTC. Its translation is CASRPDRVKVHEQYF.

V is TRBV5-8 and J is TRBJ2-5; TRBD1 is a possible D gene (5 bases). Germline CDR1 reads SGHTS; CDR2 reads YDEGEE. V lost 0 bases to trimming and J lost 2 bases, with 5 bases between them. The CDR3 has 13 residues. CDR3 protein: CASSLGQQETQYF. Written as DNA, the CDR3 is TGTGCCAGCAGCTTGGGACAGCAAGAGACCCAGTACTTC.

CDR3 region: CASSFMAATNEKLFF. In nucleotides, the CDR3 is TGTGCCAGCAGCTTCATGGCCGCAACTAATGAAAAACTGTTTTTT. This rearrangement joins TRBV5-8 to TRBJ1-4; D gene unclear. The germline CDR1 and CDR2 sequences are SGHTS and YDEGEE. The CDR3 contains 15 residues. V lost 2 bases to trimming and J lost 0 bases, with 8 bases between them.

V is TRBV4-2 and J is TRBJ2-7; possible D gene TRBD2, 5 bases. CDR1 and CDR2 (germline): LGHNA, YNFKEQ. The ends were cut back, 1 base at V and 5 bases at J, with 12 bases in the middle. This CDR3 is built from 14 residues. The CDR3 is CASSQGRGNHEQYF. CDR3 DNA: TGTGCCAGCAGCCAAGGAAGAGGGAATCACGAGCAGTACTTC.

The rearrangement links TRBV18 to TRBJ1-1; D ambiguous. This CDR3 has 13 residues. Trimming left V 4 bases short and J 4 bases short, with 10 bases between. CDR1 and CDR2 from the germline V gene are KGHSH and LQKENI. CDR3: CASSQTVTTEAFF. DNA of the CDR3: TGTGCCAGCTCACAAACAGTGACCACTGAAGCTTTCTTT.

The chain recombines TRBV7-2 with TRBJ2-2, with 8 bases fitting TRBD2. Germline trimming cut 8 bases from V and 6 bases from J; bases unmatched to any gene: 14. Per germline, CDR1 SGHTA and CDR2 FQGNSA. This CDR3 has 16 residues. CDR3 in DNA: TGTGCCAGCTGGCCGGGACTAGTAAATTGGGCCGGGGAGCTGTTTTTT. This encodes CASWPGLVNWAGELFF.

The chain couples TRBV3-1 (or the pseudogene TRBV3-2) to TRBJ2-6; D is unclear. With 0 bases removed from V and 17 bases from J, the gap between germline ends came to 8 bases. This CDR3 has 11 residues. The germline V gene encodes CDR1 LGHDT and CDR2 YNNKEL (reference sequence). CDR3 in amino acids: CASSQESRVTF. The CDR3 region has the DNA TGTGCCAGCAGCCAAGAATCTAGAGTGACTTTC.

The genes are TRBV19 and TRBJ2-1; 7 bases are shared with TRBD1. This CDR3 spans 18 amino acids. V shed 5 bases, J shed 5 bases, and the junction held 18 bases outside the gene matches. Germline CDR1 reads LNHDA; CDR2 reads SQIVND (reference sequence). The CDR3 loop is CASSPRHPRQGWDNEQFF. CDR3 in DNA: TGTGCCAGTAGTCCCCGACATCCCCGACAGGGATGGGACAATGAGCAGTTCTTC.

The rearrangement uses TRBV9 and TRBJ2-7; TRBD1 aligns across 9 bases. Germline trimming cut 0 bases from V and 6 bases from J; bases unmatched to any gene: 7. Looked up from germline, CDR1 is SGDLS and CDR2 is YYNGEE. CDR3 size: 15 residues. For the CDR3, the DNA is TGTGCCAGCAGCGTAGCTAGGGACAGGGTGAGCGAGCAGTACTTC. It encodes CASSVARDRVSEQYF.